These 7 T cell receptor beta chains share one sample of origin, sequenced in a study of T cells in Graves' hyperthyroidism and ophthalmopathy. Amplified TCR beta CDR3 regions came from RNA transcripts. The TCR CDR3 first-round RT-PCR relied on the HTBI primer set. MiXCR, run by TCRdb on the multiplex PCR reads, gives a single entry per CDR3 protein. The sample shows approximately 380,000 distinct CDR3 sequences, under 20% of them seen only once. Material: blood. These receptors all come from a woman between 18 and 29 years old with Graves' hyperthyroidism.

This clonotype appeared a few times. This chain connects TRBV12-3 or TRBV12-4 to TRBJ1-2, with D perhaps matching TRBD1 (5 bases). The CDR3 has 13 amino acids. Trimming removed 9 bases from V and 4 bases from J, with 15 bases in between. CDR3 amino acids: CASARDGGYGYTF. The CDR3 DNA reads as TGTGCCAGTGCCCGGGACGGCGGCTATGGCTACACCTTC.

This clonotype was detected many times. A read error is possible here, since a much larger clone lies one base away. This chain joins TRBV5-1 and TRBJ1-2, with 7 bases that match TRBD1. The germline V gene has CDR1 SGHRS and CDR2 YFSETQ. CDR3 size: 14 residues. The trim removed 6 bases at V and 2 bases at J, leaving 7 bases unmatched. The CDR3 protein is CASNSGQLNYGYTF. The CDR3 bases are TGCGCCAGCAACTCGGGACAGCTCAACTATGGCTACACCTTC.

This clonotype was detected many times. J is TRBJ2-2 and V is TRBV6-2 or TRBV6-3, with D unresolved. Germline V lookup: CDR1 MNHEY, CDR2 SVGEGT. The CDR3 covers 18 residues. The ends were cut back, 0 bases at V and 7 bases at J, with 21 bases in the middle. The CDR3 spells CASSYSIGGSGVRGELFF. The CDR3 coding sequence is TGTGCCAGCAGTTACTCAATTGGCGGCAGTGGGGTGCGCGGGGAGCTGTTTTTT.

This clonotype came up many times. The rearrangement uses TRBV10-3 and TRBJ2-7; maybe TRBD1 (6 bases). The germline gives CDR1 ENHRY, CDR2 SYGVKD. Trimming took 6 bases from V and 0 from J, leaving 12 bases between them. The length of the CDR3 is 14 residues. Here the CDR3 DNA reads TGTGCCATCAGAGGACAGACGAGCTCCTACGAGCAGTACTTC. It yields the protein CAIRGQTSSYEQYF.

This clonotype occurred many times. J is TRBJ1-1 and V is TRBV12-3 or TRBV12-4; D unclear. This CDR3 region has 13 residues. V was cut by 4 bases and J by 1 base, with 7 bases left in between. CDR3 in amino acids: CASSYTKNTEAFF. CDR3 DNA sequence: TGTGCCAGCAGTTACACAAAGAACACTGAAGCTTTCTTT.

This chain uses TRBV12-5 with TRBJ1-2, with 7 bases lining up with TRBD1. J lost 4 bases, V lost 5 bases, and 7 bases had no gene match. The CDR3 contains 14 residues. The V gene's germline CDR1 is LGHNT and CDR2 FRNRAP. The CDR3 sequence: CASGRDSLTYGYTF. CDR3 in DNA: TGTGCTAGTGGTCGGGACAGCTTAACCTATGGCTACACCTTC.

This clonotype was picked up many times. The genes are TRBV10-3 and TRBJ1-1; D is ambiguous. CDR3 length: 14 amino acids. V lost 3 bases and J 7 bases, leaving 15 bases between the germline ends. Looked up from germline, CDR1 is ENHRY and CDR2 is SYGVKD. The CDR3 is CAISEASAPNEAFF. In DNA, the CDR3 is TGTGCCATCAGTGAAGCGTCAGCGCCCAATGAAGCTTTCTTT.